This entry is about one TCR beta chain. Profiling relied on immunoSEQ multiplex PCR, and the TCRdb table lists in-frame clones only, not all of them. The table lists approximately 75,000 clones, less than 90% of them singletons. This CDR3 region has 12 residues. V lost 5 bases and J lost 5, with 9 bases in between. Per the germline V gene, CDR1 is WSHSY and CDR2 is SAAADI. The data stem from a study of blood T cell repertoires in COVID-19. V is TRBV10-2 and J is TRBJ2-5; D perhaps matches TRBD1 (5 bases). The receptor's source is a man aged 45 to 65 with COVID-19, enrolled during active disease. What was sequenced was peripheral blood. The CDR3 loop is CASSQAGETQYF. DNA for the CDR3: TGCGCCAGCAGTCAAGCAGGGGAGACCCAGTACTTC.